This entry lists 32 T cell receptor beta chains sequenced from one sample in a study of T cell repertoires in cytomegalovirus infection. No antigen has been assigned to these receptors. TCRdb itself ran the reads through MiXCR, one entry per CDR3 protein. The repertoire holds fewer than 650,000 distinct CDR3 sequences, with about 39% as singletons. Sample: cultured PBMCs, taken from culture after CMV antigen stimulation. The receptors were gathered from a human donor in good health (CMV status not recorded). Some clones in this sample may be carry-over from other donors' samples.

This chain uses TRBV20-1 with TRBJ2-1; 13 nucleotides line up with TRBD2. CDR1 and CDR2 from the germline V gene are DFQATT and SNEGSKA (reference sequence). The CDR3 has 15 residues. Trimming at V came to 3 bases and at J to 9 bases, leaving 8 bases not matched to a gene. DNA for the CDR3: TGCAGTGCTAGCCGACTAGCGGGAGGTAGGGGTGAGCAGTTCTTC. It encodes CSASRLAGGRGEQFF.

This chain joins TRBV20-1 and TRBJ2-3; 8 nucleotides agree with TRBD2. The CDR3 is made up of 15 amino acids. The germline V gene has CDR1 DFQATT and CDR2 SNEGSKA (reference sequence). The ends lost 8 bases at V and 1 base at J; junction bases unmatched: 11. CDR3 residues: CSTERASGRTDTQYF. The CDR3 region has the DNA TGCAGTACTGAACGGGCTAGCGGGCGCACAGATACGCAGTATTTT.

This clonotype was counted only a few times. This chain joins TRBV6-2 or TRBV6-3 and TRBJ2-3, with 8 bases fitting TRBD1. The CDR3 runs 16 residues. J was trimmed by 5 bases and V by 5 bases; bases with no gene match: 12. Germline loops: CDR1 MNHEY, CDR2 SVGEGT. In DNA, the CDR3 is TGTGCCAGCAGTCAGAAAGTGACAGGGGTAGGAGATACGCAGTATTTT. The encoded protein is CASSQKVTGVGDTQYF.

This chain uses TRBV15 with TRBJ2-3; no definite D call. The CDR3 spans 14 residues. Germline-derived CDR1 and CDR2 are LNHNV and YYDKDF (reference sequence). V lost 10 bases and J lost 0, with 14 bases in between. The CDR3 spells CASLADSSTDTQYF. DNA of the CDR3: TGTGCCAGCCTGGCAGACTCTAGCACAGATACGCAGTATTTT. Filled out from reference TRBV15 and TRBJ2-3, the complete variable domain reads DAMVIQNPRYQVTQFGKPVTLSCSQTLNHNVMYWYQQKSSQAPKLLFHYYDKDFNNEADTPDNFQSRRPNTSFCFLDIRSPGLGDTAMYLCASLADSSTDTQYFGPGTRLTVL.

This clonotype was seen more than once but under ten times. The chain carries TRBV25-1 and TRBJ2-2; TRBD1 matches at 7 bases. Per germline, CDR1 MGHDK and CDR2 SYGVNS. V gave up 3 bases and J gave up 3 bases; unmatched junction bases: 4. The CDR3 consists of 15 residues. The DNA for the CDR3 is TGTGCCAGCAGTGATTCCACAGGGGACACCGGGGAGCTGTTTTTT. It yields the protein CASSDSTGDTGELFF.

The V and J genes are TRBV19 and TRBJ1-4, with D perhaps matching TRBD1 (5 bases). Trimming removed 6 bases at V and 8 bases at J, with 16 bases between. The germline gives CDR1 LNHDA, CDR2 SQIVND (reference sequence). This CDR3 has 14 residues. Here the CDR3 reads CASRGVGVWEKLFF. In nucleotides, the CDR3 is TGTGCCAGTAGAGGAGTGGGGGTTTGGGAAAAACTGTTTTTT.

This clonotype occurred a few times. The V call is TRBV28, the J call TRBJ2-1, with TRBD2 matching 11 bases. Per germline, CDR1 MDHEN and CDR2 SYDVKM. The CDR3 spans 16 residues. The trim removed 3 bases at V and 6 bases at J, leaving 7 bases unmatched. The CDR3, as DNA: TGTGCCAGCAGTTTCTCGACTAGCGGGGATTCCAATGAGCAGTTCTTC. Translated, it gives CASSFSTSGDSNEQFF.

The CDR3 reads CASSMLARYTGELFF. The DNA for the CDR3 is TGTGCCAGTAGTATGCTAGCGAGATACACCGGGGAGCTGTTTTTT. The chain joins TRBV19 to TRBJ2-2; TRBD2 might be the D (6 bases). CDR1 is LNHDA, CDR2 SQIVND, per germline (reference sequence). Trimming removed 3 bases at V and 3 bases at J, with 11 bases between. The CDR3 sequence is 15 residues long.

The CDR3 loop is CASSQGSQGGDTQYF. CDR3 DNA: TGCGCCAGCAGCCAAGGATCCCAGGGCGGCGATACGCAGTATTTT. V and J are TRBV4-3 and TRBJ2-3; D perhaps matches TRBD1 (5 bases). Germline V gives CDR1 LGHNA, CDR2 YSLEER. Trimming removed 1 base from V and 6 bases from J, with 14 bases in between. The CDR3 extends over 15 amino acids.

This clonotype appeared a few times. The chain has TRBV2 and TRBJ2-1, with D perhaps TRBD1 (7 bases). V was shortened by 8 bases and J by 3 bases, with 11 bases between the two germline ends. The CDR3 runs to 13 residues. Germline loops: CDR1 SNHLY, CDR2 FYNNEI. In DNA, the CDR3 is TGTGCCAGCTCGGGGGACAGCTACAATGAGCAGTTCTTC. It codes for CASSGDSYNEQFF.

This clonotype was detected ten times or more. This chain joins TRBV6-1 and TRBJ1-1; D not certain. The CDR3 covers 14 residues. Germline values: CDR1 MNHNS, CDR2 SASEGT. V lost 4 bases, J lost 0 bases, and 9 bases lay in between. The CDR3 is CASSGSQMNTEAFF. In DNA form, the CDR3 reads TGTGCCAGCAGTGGGAGTCAGATGAACACTGAAGCTTTCTTT.

The gene calls are TRBV7-2 and TRBJ2-1; TRBD2 agrees at 8 bases. The junction had 16 bases not matched to a gene; V was cut back by 5 bases and J by 7 bases. The CDR3 extends over 17 amino acids. Per germline, CDR1 SGHTA and CDR2 FQGNSA. CDR3 nucleotides: TGTGCCAGCAGCCTGGGGTCCAGCGGGACTAGGGGGAATGAGCAGTTCTTC. Translation: CASSLGSSGTRGNEQFF.

This chain joins TRBV4-1 and TRBJ2-1; 7 positions match TRBD2. Germline CDR1 MGHRA, CDR2 YSYEKL. V dropped 4 bases and J dropped 8; count of bases not matched to a gene: 11. The CDR3 extends over 15 amino acids. The CDR3 DNA is TGCGCCAGCAGCCCCGAGGGACTAAATTCGGATGAGCAGTTCTTC. Translated, it gives CASSPEGLNSDEQFF.

V usage is TRBV4-1 and J usage is TRBJ2-7; tentative D call: TRBD2 (5 bases). CDR1 MGHRA and CDR2 YSYEKL come from the germline V gene. This CDR3 spans 14 amino acids. V lost 4 bases and J 6 bases, leaving 16 bases between the germline ends. CDR3 bases: TGCGCCAGCAGCCTTCCCGGGGATGGCCGCGAGCAGTACTTC. This sequence encodes CASSLPGDGREQYF.

This chain joins TRBV15 and TRBJ1-3, with no clear D. Trimming took 2 bases from V and 0 from J, leaving 8 bases between them. Germline V gene data show CDR1 as LNHNV and CDR2 as YYDKDF (reference sequence). The CDR3 is made up of 15 amino acids. The CDR3 is CATSRRRDSGNTIYF. CDR3 nucleotides: TGTGCCACCAGCAGACGTCGAGACTCTGGAAACACCATATATTTT.

The chain has TRBV6-2 or TRBV6-3 and TRBJ2-1; no firm D call. V was pared by 6 bases and J by 6 bases, with 18 bases between. The CDR3 has 15 amino acids. Germline CDR1 reads MNHEY; CDR2 reads SVGEGT. The DNA of the CDR3 is TGTGCCAGCAGCAAGCCCGGAGTATTCGCCAATGAGCAGTTCTTC. Protein: CASSKPGVFANEQFF.

The rearrangement uses TRBV20-1 and TRBJ1-1, with 7 positions matching TRBD1. V lost 3 bases to trimming and J lost 0 bases; unmatched junction nucleotides: 7. Per germline, CDR1 DFQATT and CDR2 SNEGSKA (reference sequence). This CDR3 has 15 residues. CDR3 amino acids: CSASGQGVMNTEAFF. The DNA of the CDR3 is TGCAGTGCTAGTGGGCAGGGGGTTATGAACACTGAAGCTTTCTTT.

The V gene is TRBV6-8, the J gene TRBJ2-7, with D hard to call. From germline, CDR1 is MNHGY and CDR2 SAAAGT. V was pared by 9 bases and J by 3 bases, with 15 bases between. The CDR3 has 13 amino acids. The CDR3 reads CASSRWEFYEQYF. CDR3 bases: TGTGCCAGTTCCCGTTGGGAATTCTACGAGCAGTACTTC.

V and J are TRBV7-9 and TRBJ1-6; 8 nucleotides match TRBD1. V was pared by 4 bases and J by 5 bases, with 4 bases of the junction left unmatched. Germline V CDR1 and CDR2: SEHNR, FQNEAQ (reference sequence). This CDR3 has 15 residues. In DNA form, the CDR3 reads TGTGCCAGCAGCTCGGACAGGGTACATAATTCACCCCTCCACTTT. Amino acid sequence: CASSSDRVHNSPLHF.

This clonotype was seen only a few times. The V gene is TRBV4-1, the J gene TRBJ2-1; a possible D gene is TRBD2 (5 bases). The CDR3 sequence is 15 residues long. V was cut by 4 bases and J by 6 bases, with 16 bases left in between. Germline V CDR1 and CDR2: MGHRA, YSYEKL. CDR3 sequence: CASSPTPTRGNEQFF. In DNA form, the CDR3 reads TGCGCCAGCAGCCCAACACCCACTCGGGGCAATGAGCAGTTCTTC.

V is TRBV5-8 and J is TRBJ2-1; D possibly corresponds to TRBD2 (6 bases). Germline CDR1 reads SGHTS; CDR2 reads YDEGEE. The CDR3 has 16 amino acids. The V end was cut by 4 bases, the J end by 0 bases, with 14 bases between. The CDR3 region has the DNA TGTGCCAGCAGCCGGCCCCGGGACTCCTCCTACAATGAGCAGTTCTTC. Translated: CASSRPRDSSYNEQFF.

This clonotype was found a few times. The chain uses TRBV5-1 and TRBJ1-1; no definite D call. V was cut by 0 bases and J by 5 bases, with 14 bases left in between. Germline CDR1 is SGHRS and CDR2 is YFSETQ. There are 15 residues in the CDR3. CDR3 loop: CASSLGLSAGTEAFF. CDR3 in DNA: TGCGCCAGCAGCTTGGGACTATCGGCGGGGACTGAAGCTTTCTTT.

The chain is built from TRBV2 and TRBJ1-5, with a tentative D call TRBD1 (5 bases). Germline-derived CDR1 and CDR2 are SNHLY and FYNNEI. V dropped 3 bases and J dropped 9 bases, with 15 bases sitting between them. The CDR3 has 14 residues. The CDR3: CASSEPGPAGPQHF. The CDR3 region has the DNA TGTGCCAGCAGTGAGCCGGGGCCCGCAGGGCCCCAGCATTTT.

The chain recombines TRBV4-1 with TRBJ2-3; a possible D gene is TRBD1 (5 bases). From germline, CDR1 is MGHRA and CDR2 YSYEKL. V was cut by 0 bases and J by 6 bases, with 16 bases left in between. The CDR3 is 16 residues long. The CDR3 sequence is CASSQDLWVRADTQYF. The CDR3 DNA follows: TGCGCCAGCAGCCAAGATCTTTGGGTCAGGGCCGATACGCAGTATTTT.

This chain joins TRBV5-6 and TRBJ2-5; D gene ambiguous. The V gene's germline CDR1 is SGHDT and CDR2 YYEEEE. V was cut by 1 base and J by 5 bases, with 12 bases left in between. This CDR3 spans 14 amino acids. The CDR3 loop reads CASSLFKLRETQYF. The CDR3 region has the DNA TGTGCCAGCAGCTTGTTTAAGCTAAGGGAGACCCAGTACTTC.

The chain couples TRBV5-4 to TRBJ2-2; tentatively, D is TRBD2 (5 bases). The CDR3 extends over 15 amino acids. Looked up from germline, CDR1 is SGHNT and CDR2 is YYREEE (reference sequence). V was shortened by 4 bases and J by 3 bases, with 13 bases between the two germline ends. The CDR3 DNA is TGTGCCAGCAGCCAAGGACTCGGTTACACCGGGGAGCTGTTTTTT. Translating it yields CASSQGLGYTGELFF.

This sequence joins TRBV15 and TRBJ1-4, with D perhaps TRBD1 (5 bases). This CDR3 comprises 14 residues. CDR1 LNHNV and CDR2 YYDKDF come from the germline V gene (reference sequence). Trimming cost V 1 base and J 7 bases, with 10 bases left between them. CDR3 amino acids: CATSRGRVIEKLFF. The CDR3 DNA reads as TGTGCCACCAGCAGAGGCAGGGTTATTGAAAAACTGTTTTTT.

A few counts support this clonotype. The V call is TRBV4-1, the J call TRBJ1-5, with TRBD1 as a possible D gene (5 bases). Germline V gene data show CDR1 as MGHRA and CDR2 as YSYEKL. This CDR3 comprises 16 residues. The V and J ends lost 0 bases and 7 bases respectively, with 16 bases between them. For the CDR3, the DNA is TGCGCCAGCAGCCAAGATGGGGGTCTGTCTGGGCAGCCCCAGCATTTT. Translation: CASSQDGGLSGQPQHF.

This rearrangement joins TRBV20-1 to TRBJ1-6; D is unclear. V was pared by 4 bases and J by 7 bases, with 5 bases between. This CDR3 spans 11 amino acids. The germline V gene encodes CDR1 DFQATT and CDR2 SNEGSKA (reference sequence). The CDR3 DNA sequence: TGCAGTGCTATGGGAAATTCACCCCTCCACTTT. Its protein is CSAMGNSPLHF.

The rearrangement joins TRBV7-9 to TRBJ1-1, with D possibly being TRBD1 (5 bases). Trimming removed 5 bases from V and 4 bases from J, with 11 bases in between. The germline gives CDR1 SEHNR, CDR2 FQNEAQ (reference sequence). This CDR3 comprises 13 residues. CDR3 amino acids: CASSNGQFTEAFF. CDR3 DNA: TGTGCCAGCAGCAACGGACAATTCACTGAAGCTTTCTTT.

The chain couples TRBV7-8 to TRBJ2-5, with unresolved D. The CDR3 is made up of 10 amino acids. Germline V lookup: CDR1 SGHVS, CDR2 FQNEAQ. V lost 8 bases to trimming and J lost 0 bases, with 1 base between them. CDR3 coding DNA: TGTGCCAGCGACCAAGAGACCCAGTACTTC. It is translated as CASDQETQYF.

CDR3 bases: TGTGCCAGCAGCTTTCCGGCGGGAGGATCGATGGAGCAGTTCTTC. Translating it yields CASSFPAGGSMEQFF. The rearrangement joins TRBV5-6 to TRBJ2-1, with 8 bases that match TRBD2. J was trimmed by 10 bases and V by 2 bases; bases with no gene match: 11. Germline CDR1 SGHDT, CDR2 YYEEEE. The CDR3 runs 15 residues. Full variable domain (outside the CDR3, taken from reference TRBV5-6 and TRBJ2-1): DAGVTQSPTHLIKTRGQQVTLRCSPKSGHDTVSWYQQALGQGPQFIFQYYEEEERQRGNFPDRFSGHQFPNYSSELNVNALLLGDSALYLCASSFPAGGSMEQFFGPGTRLTVL.